This section outlines one T cell receptor (beta chain) sequence together with its context. With 4 bases removed from V and 6 bases from J, the gap between germline ends came to 21 bases. The CDR3 has 16 amino acids. Germline V CDR1 and CDR2: MNHNY, SVGAGI (reference sequence). TCRdb's table, derived via immunoSEQ multiplex PCR, lists solely in-frame clones and lacks some. The top ten clones hold 2% to 2.5% of a sample with about 180,000 clones, approximately 92% of them seen once. These data belong to a study of blood T cell repertoires in COVID-19. Study summary: Italy, Spain and the United States were the sources of the convalescent and acute COVID-19 samples. PBMCs, B-cell-depleted T cells, or T cells provided the cDNA or gDNA that made up the material.

This TCR was recovered from a middle-aged woman with acute COVID-19. The chain combines TRBV6-6 with TRBJ1-2, with TRBD1 as a possible D gene (6 bases). Sequenced material: PBMCs or T cells enriched from blood (not recorded which). The DNA for the CDR3 is TGTGCCAGCAGTTCCAGCCCCAACAGGGAGAAAAATGGCTACACCTTC. This gives the protein CASSSSPNREKNGYTF.